A single sample gave rise to the 17 T cell receptor beta chains below, sequenced in a study of vaccination effects on CD4 cells after COVID-19. After expansion with viral peptide pools in the ViraFEST assay, antigen-specific CD4+ T cells were sequenced. The culture ran for about 11 days, and then CD4+ T cells were isolated. Two doses of either BNT162b2 or mRNA-1273 were given to each participant. Data came from immunoSEQ multiplex PCR; TCRdb stores just in-frame clones and leaves some out. The sample lists fewer than 15,000 clones; about 70% were seen once. No antigen has been assigned to these receptors. The sequences come from CD4+ T cells from PBMCs cultured with HCoV-NL63 spike peptides, collected after COVID-19 vaccination. Receptor source: a human donor who received a COVID-19 vaccine.

The chain has TRBV29-1 and TRBJ1-4; TRBD1 is a possible D gene (5 bases). This CDR3 is 13 amino acids long. V was trimmed by 6 bases and J by 7 bases, leaving 15 bases between them. CDR1 is SQVTM and CDR2 is ANQGSEA in the germline V gene. This CDR3 reads CSVGDGGSEKLFF. The CDR3 nucleotides read TGCAGCGTCGGGGACGGAGGGAGTGAAAAACTGTTTTTT.

The J gene is TRBJ1-6, the V gene TRBV30; possibly TRBD1 for D (5 bases). The CDR3 has 15 residues. CDR1 is GTSNPN, CDR2 SVGIG, per germline (reference sequence). V gave up 3 bases and J gave up 6 bases, with 15 bases separating them. The CDR3 region is CAWSAGGTVNSPLHF. CDR3 in DNA: TGTGCCTGGAGCGCTGGCGGGACGGTTAATTCACCCCTCCACTTT.

As DNA, the CDR3 is TGCAGCGTTGGGCGCCGGGACACGAACACTGAAGCTTTCTTT. Its translation is CSVGRRDTNTEAFF. V gene TRBV29-1 combines with J gene TRBJ1-1; the D gene is possibly TRBD1 (6 bases). Deletions cut 4 bases from V and 1 base from J, with 13 bases between. This CDR3 is built from 14 residues. Germline CDR1 and CDR2: SQVTM and ANQGSEA. Using reference TRBV29-1 and TRBJ1-1 for the parts outside the CDR3, the full variable domain is SAVISQKPSRDICQRGTSLTIQCQVDSQVTMMFWYRQQPGQSLTLIATANQGSEATYESGFVIDKFPISRPNLTFSTLTVSNMSPEDSSIYLCSVGRRDTNTEAFFGQGTRLTVV.

The chain combines TRBV19 with TRBJ2-6; tentative D call: TRBD2 (6 bases). The CDR3 is 16 residues long. The V gene lost 3 bases and the J gene lost 0 bases, with 9 bases spanning the gap. CDR1 is LNHDA and CDR2 is SQIVND in the germline V gene (reference sequence). This chain's CDR3 is CASSILGGSGANVLTF. The CDR3 DNA is TGTGCCAGTAGTATCTTGGGGGGCTCTGGGGCCAACGTCCTGACTTTC. Full variable domain (rest looked up from reference TRBV19 and TRBJ2-6): DGGITQSPKYLFRKEGQNVTLSCEQNLNHDAMYWYRQDPGQGLRLIYYSQIVNDFQKGDIAEGYSVSREKKESFPLTVTSAQKNPTAFYLCASSILGGSGANVLTFGAGSRLTVL.

This clone was seen only once. The V and J genes are TRBV3-1 (or the pseudogene TRBV3-2) and TRBJ1-2, with D perhaps TRBD1 (6 bases). The CDR3 is made up of 15 amino acids. Per the germline V gene, CDR1 is LGHDT and CDR2 is YNNKEL (reference sequence). V lost 2 bases and J 2 bases, leaving 12 bases between the germline ends. CDR3 region: CASSQLGTLNYGYTF. CDR3 nucleotide sequence: TGTGCCAGCAGCCAACTCGGGACACTCAACTATGGCTACACCTTC.

V usage is TRBV5-6 and J usage is TRBJ2-7, with D possibly matching TRBD1 (5 bases). V was shortened by 0 bases and J by 4 bases, with 8 bases between the two germline ends. Germline V CDR1 and CDR2: SGHDT, YYEEEE. The CDR3 is 13 residues long. The CDR3 sequence is CASSLATGYEQYF. DNA for the CDR3: TGTGCCAGCAGCTTGGCTACAGGTTACGAGCAGTACTTC.

The rearrangement links TRBV10-3 to TRBJ1-5; 10 bases agree with TRBD1. The germline V gene has CDR1 ENHRY and CDR2 SYGVKD. The length of the CDR3 is 17 residues. Losses at the gene ends were 2 bases for V and 2 bases for J; bases not matched to a gene: 6. CDR3: CAISERDRGTGNQPQHF. In DNA form, the CDR3 reads TGTGCCATCAGTGAGCGGGACAGGGGTACGGGCAATCAGCCCCAGCATTTT.

This clone was recorded only once. The gene calls are TRBV28 and TRBJ1-2; weak D call: TRBD1 (5 bases). This CDR3 has 13 amino acids. Between the trimmed V and J ends, which lost 2 bases and 4 bases, there was a span of 8 bases. Germline V CDR1 and CDR2: MDHEN, SYDVKM. The CDR3 bases are TGTGCCAGCAGTTTAATTGGGGGCTATGGCTACACCTTC. Amino acids: CASSLIGGYGYTF.

V and J are TRBV24-1 and TRBJ2-3, with D uncertain. The germline gives CDR1 KGHDR, CDR2 SFDVKD. This CDR3 spans 13 amino acids. Trimming took off 3 bases at V and 6 bases at J, with 9 bases between the two ends. This CDR3 is CATSDPSKDTQYF. The CDR3 bases are TGTGCCACCAGTGATCCCAGCAAGGATACGCAGTATTTT.

The chain joins TRBV19 to TRBJ2-2; TRBD1 is a possible D gene (5 bases). V dropped 6 bases and J dropped 2 bases, with 13 bases sitting between them. CDR3 length: 15 amino acids. Germline V gene sequence: CDR1 LNHDA, CDR2 SQIVND (reference sequence). The CDR3 here is CASRTQGPNTGELFF. The CDR3 nucleotides read TGTGCCAGTAGAACTCAGGGCCCCAACACCGGGGAGCTGTTTTTT.

The gene calls are TRBV4-3 and TRBJ2-2, with D possibly being TRBD1 (6 bases). V lost 0 bases and J lost 6, with 17 bases in between. The CDR3 contains 17 residues. The germline CDR1 and CDR2 sequences are LGHNA and YSLEER. As DNA, the CDR3 is TGCGCCAGCAGCCAAGAGTGGGGCAGGGGTAGGGCCGGGGAGCTGTTTTTT. This encodes CASSQEWGRGRAGELFF.

The J gene is TRBJ2-7, the V gene TRBV5-6; D remains unclear. V lost 1 base and J lost 3, with 11 bases in between. The CDR3 loop spans 14 amino acids. The germline CDR1 and CDR2 sequences are SGHDT and YYEEEE. This CDR3 reads CASSLKGPSYEQYF. For the CDR3, the DNA is TGTGCCAGCAGCTTGAAAGGGCCAAGCTACGAGCAGTACTTC.

This sequence joins TRBV30 and TRBJ1-2, with a tentative D call TRBD1 (5 bases). CDR3 size: 14 residues. Germline assignment: CDR1 GTSNPN and CDR2 SVGIG (reference sequence). The V end was cut by 8 bases, the J end by 8 bases, with 24 bases between. As DNA, the CDR3 is TGTGCCCAGAACCGGGACTCAATCGATTGGGGCTACACCTTC. Its translation: CAQNRDSIDWGYTF.

J is TRBJ2-6 and V is TRBV7-2, with D possibly being TRBD1 (5 bases). The V gene lost 5 bases and the J gene lost 4 bases, with 15 bases spanning the gap. The CDR3 runs 16 residues. Germline-derived CDR1 and CDR2 are SGHTA and FQGNSA. In DNA, the CDR3 is TGTGCCAGCAGCCCTACGCCCAGGGTCGGGGCCAACGTCCTGACTTTC. Protein product: CASSPTPRVGANVLTF. Filled out from reference TRBV7-2 and TRBJ2-6, the complete variable domain reads GAGVSQSPSNKVTEKGKDVELRCDPISGHTALYWYRQSLGQGLEFLIYFQGNSAPDKSGLPSDRFSAERTGGSVSTLTIQRTQQEDSAVYLCASSPTPRVGANVLTFGAGSRLTVL.

This rearrangement joins TRBV10-3 to TRBJ2-1; D perhaps matches TRBD2 (5 bases). The CDR3 has 14 residues. Germline values: CDR1 ENHRY, CDR2 SYGVKD. Trimming stripped 6 bases from V and 3 bases from J, with 12 bases between. For the CDR3, the DNA is TGTGCCATCAGCATGACTACCTTCTACAATGAGCAGTTCTTC. Its protein product is CAISMTTFYNEQFF.

The chain carries TRBV30 and TRBJ2-7; a weak D match, TRBD2 (5 bases). Germline V CDR1 and CDR2: GTSNPN, SVGIG (reference sequence). Trimming cost V 0 bases and J 1 base, with 13 bases left between them. CDR3 length equals 15 residues. This CDR3 reads CAWSVSGKRSYEQYF. The CDR3 nucleotides read TGTGCCTGGAGTGTTTCGGGGAAGCGGTCCTACGAGCAGTACTTC.

The chain joins TRBV2 to TRBJ2-7; possible D gene TRBD1, 6 bases. Germline lookup yields CDR1 SNHLY and CDR2 FYNNEI. V was pared by 5 bases and J by 5 bases, with 13 bases between. The CDR3 length is 13 residues. The CDR3 DNA is TGTGCCAGCAGTAAAAGGCAGGGGAACGAGCAGTACTTC. Translation: CASSKRQGNEQYF.